This T cell receptor (beta chain) was captured in a study of control samples from healthy donors and cancer patients. Trimming removed 3 bases from V and 6 bases from J, with 12 bases in between. This CDR3 is built from 12 residues. Per germline, CDR1 DFQATT and CDR2 SNEGSKA (reference sequence). The protocol was immunoSEQ multiplex PCR, while the TCRdb copy is restricted to in-frame clones and leaves out a portion. The data show over 100,000 clones, 80% to 95% seen once. This chain connects TRBV20-1 to TRBJ2-7, with D possibly being TRBD1 (6 bases). The specimen sequenced was blood. The receptor's source is a man in his late teens or twenties in good health. As DNA, the CDR3 is TGCAGTGCTAGTCGGGCAGGGGTCGAGCAGTACTTC. Translated, it gives CSASRAGVEQYF.